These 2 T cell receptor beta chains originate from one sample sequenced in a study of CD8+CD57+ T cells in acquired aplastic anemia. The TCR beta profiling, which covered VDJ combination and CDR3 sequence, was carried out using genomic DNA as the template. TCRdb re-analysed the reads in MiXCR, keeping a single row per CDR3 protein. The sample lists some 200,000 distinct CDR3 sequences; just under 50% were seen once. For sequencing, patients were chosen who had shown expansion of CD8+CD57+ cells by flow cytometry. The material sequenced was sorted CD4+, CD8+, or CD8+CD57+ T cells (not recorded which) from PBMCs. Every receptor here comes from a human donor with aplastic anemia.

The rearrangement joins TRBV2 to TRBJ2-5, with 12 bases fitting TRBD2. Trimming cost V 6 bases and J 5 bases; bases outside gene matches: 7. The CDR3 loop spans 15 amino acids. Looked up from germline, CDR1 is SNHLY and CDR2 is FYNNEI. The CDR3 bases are TGTGCCAGCAGGTGGACTAGCGGGGTTGCGGAGACCCAGTACTTC. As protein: CASRWTSGVAETQYF.

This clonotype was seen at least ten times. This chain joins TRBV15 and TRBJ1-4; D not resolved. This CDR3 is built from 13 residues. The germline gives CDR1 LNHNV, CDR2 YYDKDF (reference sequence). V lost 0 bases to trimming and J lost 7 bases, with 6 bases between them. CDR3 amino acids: CATSRDPVEKLFF. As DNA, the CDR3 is TGTGCCACCAGCAGAGATCCGGTTGAAAAACTGTTTTTT.